This T cell receptor (beta chain) was profiled in a study of early T cells in non-severe SARS-CoV-2 infection. Study in general: Chains from this unsorted whole-blood bulk RNA could not be paired. Study-level points and caveats: VDJdb-based matching was biased toward anti-spike CD8 responses and missed private and CD4 specificities.

Each CDR3 protein is one row after TCRdb ran MiXCR on the 5' RACE reads. The sample holds tens of thousands of distinct CDR3 sequences, approximately 12% seen once. Remarks on this clonotype: Antigen unknown.

CDR3 size: 13 residues. Between the trimmed V and J ends, which lost 5 bases and 3 bases, there was a span of 8 bases. Germline V gives CDR1 SQVTM, CDR2 ANQGSEA. The TCR was taken from an adult who was a healthcare worker with PCR-confirmed SARS-CoV-2 infection or an uninfected control (not recorded which). The specimen sequenced was whole blood. The chain links TRBV29-1 to TRBJ2-6; the D is unclear. CDR3 DNA sequence: TGCAGCGTTCCCAATCTTGGGGCCAACGTCCTGACTTTC. It encodes CSVPNLGANVLTF.